The clone carrying this TCR beta chain has only a few counts. As yet, its antigen is unknown. This entry belongs to a study of identical twins. General study results and limits: The study reached conclusions through statistical analysis that was cross-sectional, not following the same donors.

TCRdb re-called the 5' RACE reads with MiXCR, one entry per CDR3 protein. The sample records hundreds of thousands of distinct CDR3 sequences, 12% being singletons. The CDR3 runs to 15 residues. Germline lookup yields CDR1 MNHEY and CDR2 SVGEGT. Deletions cut 6 bases from V and 2 bases from J, with 17 bases between. A further study also used this sample, focusing on yellow fever vaccine responses in identical twins. That source notes: In identical twins, vaccine T cell responses appeared partly shared and partly individual.

The V call is TRBV6-2 or TRBV6-3, the J call TRBJ2-7; D is possibly TRBD2 (5 bases). The material sequenced was PBMCs. The clonotype originates from a young woman in good health. CDR3 bases: TGTGCCAGCAGCATCGGACTGAAGACGCCCTACGAGCAGTACGTC. This codes for CASSIGLKTPYEQYV.